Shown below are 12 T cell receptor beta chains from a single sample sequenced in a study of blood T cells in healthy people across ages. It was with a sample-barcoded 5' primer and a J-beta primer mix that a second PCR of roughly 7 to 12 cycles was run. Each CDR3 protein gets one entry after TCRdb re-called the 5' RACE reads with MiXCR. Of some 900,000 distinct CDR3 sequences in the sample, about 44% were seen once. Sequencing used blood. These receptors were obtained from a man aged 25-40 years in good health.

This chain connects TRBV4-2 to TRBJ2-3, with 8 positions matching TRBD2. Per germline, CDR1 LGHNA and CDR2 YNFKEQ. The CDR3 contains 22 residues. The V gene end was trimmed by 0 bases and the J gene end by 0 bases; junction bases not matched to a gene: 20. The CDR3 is CASSQDFSRAGAQFYSTDTQYF. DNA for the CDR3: TGTGCCAGCAGCCAAGACTTCTCGCGAGCGGGGGCTCAATTCTATAGCACAGATACGCAGTATTTT.

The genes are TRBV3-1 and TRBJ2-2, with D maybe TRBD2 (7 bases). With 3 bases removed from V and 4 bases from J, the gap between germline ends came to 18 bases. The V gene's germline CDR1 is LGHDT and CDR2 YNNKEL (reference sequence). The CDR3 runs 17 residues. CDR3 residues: CASSHWDKGGVTGELFF. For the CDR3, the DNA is TGTGCCAGCAGCCACTGGGATAAAGGGGGGGTCACCGGGGAGCTGTTTTTT.

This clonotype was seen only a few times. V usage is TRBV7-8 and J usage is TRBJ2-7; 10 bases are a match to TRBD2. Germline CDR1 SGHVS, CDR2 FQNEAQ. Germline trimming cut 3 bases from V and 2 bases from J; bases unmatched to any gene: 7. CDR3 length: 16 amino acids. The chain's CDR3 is CASSFRASGGAYEQYF. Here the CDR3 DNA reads TGTGCCAGCAGCTTTCGGGCCAGCGGGGGGGCCTACGAGCAGTACTTC.

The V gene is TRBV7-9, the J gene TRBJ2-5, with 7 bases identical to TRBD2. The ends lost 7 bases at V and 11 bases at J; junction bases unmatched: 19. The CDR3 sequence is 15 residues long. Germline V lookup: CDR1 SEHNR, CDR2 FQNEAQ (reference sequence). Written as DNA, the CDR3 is TGTGCCAGCATCGTATGGGGGGGAGCCTACAATGAGCAGTACTTC. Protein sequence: CASIVWGGAYNEQYF.

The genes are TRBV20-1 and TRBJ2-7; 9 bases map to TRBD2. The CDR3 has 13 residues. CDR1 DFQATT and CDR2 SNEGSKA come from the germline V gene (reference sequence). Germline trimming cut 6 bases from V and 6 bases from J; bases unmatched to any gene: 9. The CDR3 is CSAEGLAPREQYF. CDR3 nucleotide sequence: TGCAGTGCCGAGGGACTAGCTCCTCGCGAGCAGTACTTC.

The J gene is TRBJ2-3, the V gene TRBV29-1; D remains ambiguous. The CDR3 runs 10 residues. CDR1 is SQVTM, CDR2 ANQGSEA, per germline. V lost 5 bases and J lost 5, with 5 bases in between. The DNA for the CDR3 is TGCAGCGTTCTCCTAGATACGCAGTATTTT. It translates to CSVLLDTQYF.

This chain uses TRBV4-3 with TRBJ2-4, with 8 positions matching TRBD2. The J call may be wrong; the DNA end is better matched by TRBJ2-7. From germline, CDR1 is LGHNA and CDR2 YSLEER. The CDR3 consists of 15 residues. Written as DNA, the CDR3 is TGCGCCAGCAGCCCAGACGGGAGGGGGGCCTACGAGCAGTACTTC. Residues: CASSPDGRGAYEQYF.

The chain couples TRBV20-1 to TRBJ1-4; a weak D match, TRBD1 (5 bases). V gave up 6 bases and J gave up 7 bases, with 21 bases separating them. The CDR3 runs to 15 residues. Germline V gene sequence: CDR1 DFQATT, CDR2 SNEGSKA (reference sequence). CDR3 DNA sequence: TGCAGTGCCCCTACGGGTGGGGGATTGAGTGAAAAACTGTTTTTT. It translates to CSAPTGGGLSEKLFF.

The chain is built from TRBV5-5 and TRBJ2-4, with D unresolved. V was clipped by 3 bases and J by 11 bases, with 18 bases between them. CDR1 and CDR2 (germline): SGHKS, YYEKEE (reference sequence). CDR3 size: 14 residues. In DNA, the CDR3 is TGTGCCAGCAGCTCGGACCCGGGCGAGAATTTTCAGTACTTC. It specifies CASSSDPGENFQYF. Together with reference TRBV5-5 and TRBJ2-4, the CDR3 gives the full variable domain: DAGVTQSPTHLIKTRGQQVTLRCSPISGHKSVSWYQQVLGQGPQFIFQYYEKEERGRGNFPDRFSARQFPNYSSELNVNALLLGDSALYLCASSSDPGENFQYFGAGTRLSVL.

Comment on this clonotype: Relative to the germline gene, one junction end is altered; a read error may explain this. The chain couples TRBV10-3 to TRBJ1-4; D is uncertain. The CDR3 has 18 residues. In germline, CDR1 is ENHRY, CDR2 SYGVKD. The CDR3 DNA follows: TGTGCCATCAGTAAGTCCGACATGCGGGGAAGTGGAAATGAAAAACTGTTTTTT. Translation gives CAISKSDMRGSGNEKLFF.

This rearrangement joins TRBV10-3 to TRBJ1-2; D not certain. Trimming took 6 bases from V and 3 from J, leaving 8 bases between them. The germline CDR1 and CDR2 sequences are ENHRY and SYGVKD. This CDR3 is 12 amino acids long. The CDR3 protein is CAIRTGDYGYTF. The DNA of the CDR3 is TGTGCCATCAGAACCGGGGACTATGGCTACACCTTC.

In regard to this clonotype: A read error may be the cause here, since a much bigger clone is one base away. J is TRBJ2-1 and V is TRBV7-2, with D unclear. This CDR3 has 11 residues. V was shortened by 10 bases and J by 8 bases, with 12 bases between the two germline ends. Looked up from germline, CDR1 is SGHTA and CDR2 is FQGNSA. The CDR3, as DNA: TGTGCCAACAGTCAAAGGGATGAGCAGTTCTTC. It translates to CANSQRDEQFF.